This T cell receptor (beta chain) was obtained from a study of shared clonotypes between healthy human individuals. Once extracted for a subset, genomic DNA was divided evenly among several immunoSEQ plates. This table comes from immunoSEQ multiplex PCR, and its TCRdb copy is limited to in-frame clones, with some not included. The table records 2 million or so clones, roughly 94% of them present only once. Germline V gene data show CDR1 as KGHSH and CDR2 as LQKENI. The CDR3 runs to 12 residues. The ends were cut back, 3 bases at V and 7 bases at J, with 6 bases in the middle. In the case of this clone: Other DNA sequences in the sample encode the same CDR3.

The chain carries TRBV18 and TRBJ2-2; possible D gene TRBD1, 5 bases. Sequences were obtained from naive CD4+ T cells sorted from blood. Subset specified: CD45RA+ positively selected. This TCR was recovered from a man aged 18-30 years in good health. The CDR3 spells CASSPQGGELFF. In nucleotides, the CDR3 is TGTGCCAGCTCACCTCAGGGCGGGGAGCTGTTTTTT.